These 31 T cell receptor beta chains were sequenced from one sample in a study of CD8 T cells in Susac syndrome. RNA totalling about 0.5 to 1 ug underwent reverse transcription with random hexamers. TCRdb fed the immunoSEQ multiplex PCR reads into MiXCR, producing one record per CDR3 protein. The sample includes about 120,000 distinct CDR3 sequences, about nine tenths seen only once; the top ten take about 0.12%. Sequenced sample: CD8+ T cells from PBMCs. The receptors here all came from a human donor in good health.

The chain carries TRBV7-2 and TRBJ2-1; D remains ambiguous. Trimming removed 1 base from V and 0 bases from J, with 7 bases in between. CDR1 and CDR2 (germline): SGHTA, FQGNSA. The CDR3 is made up of 15 amino acids. This chain's CDR3 is CASSLGVGSYNEQFF. Written as DNA, the CDR3 is TGTGCCAGCAGCTTAGGCGTGGGCTCCTACAATGAGCAGTTCTTC. Full variable domain (outside the CDR3, taken from reference TRBV7-2 and TRBJ2-1): GAGVSQSPSNKVTEKGKDVELRCDPISGHTALYWYRQSLGQGLEFLIYFQGNSAPDKSGLPSDRFSAERTGGSVSTLTIQRTQQEDSAVYLCASSLGVGSYNEQFFGPGTRLTVL.

In nucleotides, the CDR3 is TGTGCCAGCAGTGAAAGGGCCCGGACAGCCTCCAGAACCCAGTACTTC. Translation: CASSERARTASRTQYF. This rearrangement joins TRBV25-1 to TRBJ2-5, with D possibly matching TRBD1 (6 bases). V was pared by 2 bases and J by 8 bases, with 21 bases between. The CDR3 consists of 16 residues. In germline, CDR1 is MGHDK, CDR2 SYGVNS.

This rearrangement joins TRBV7-9 to TRBJ2-1; the D is unclear. There are 14 residues in the CDR3. V was trimmed by 0 bases and J by 6 bases, leaving 9 bases between them. Germline V gene lookup returns CDR1 SEHNR and CDR2 FQNEAQ (reference sequence). CDR3: CASSLALETNEQFF. The CDR3 nucleotides read TGTGCCAGCAGCTTAGCGCTAGAAACCAATGAGCAGTTCTTC.

The rearrangement uses TRBV25-1 and TRBJ1-1, with D perhaps TRBD1 (6 bases). The CDR3 totals 15 residues. Trimming left V 1 base short and J 5 bases short, with 14 bases between. Germline-derived CDR1 and CDR2 are MGHDK and SYGVNS. The CDR3 is CASSESLTGITEAFF. DNA for the CDR3: TGTGCCAGCAGTGAATCCCTAACAGGGATAACTGAAGCTTTCTTT.

The J gene is TRBJ1-1, the V gene TRBV29-1, with TRBD1 as a possible D gene (5 bases). Trimming took off 2 bases at V and 5 bases at J, with 12 bases between the two ends. Germline V lookup: CDR1 SQVTM, CDR2 ANQGSEA. The CDR3 is 13 amino acids. The CDR3 region has the DNA TGCAGCGTTGAAAGGGCAGGGCGGACTGAAGCTTTCTTT. It encodes CSVERAGRTEAFF.

The chain couples TRBV7-3 to TRBJ2-5; no firm D call. The CDR3 has 13 amino acids. Per germline, CDR1 SGHTA and CDR2 FQGTGA. V gave up 0 bases and J gave up 7 bases, with 9 bases separating them. Here the CDR3 reads CASSLTRMGTQYF. CDR3 coding DNA: TGTGCCAGCAGCTTAACGCGGATGGGGACCCAGTACTTC.

This sequence joins TRBV30 and TRBJ2-7; 10 positions match TRBD2. The J segment lost 1 base and the V segment lost 1 base, leaving 13 bases of the junction unmatched. CDR3 length equals 18 residues. The V gene's germline CDR1 is GTSNPN and CDR2 SVGIG (reference sequence). The CDR3 DNA sequence: TGTGCCTGGAGTGACGTGCTAGCGGGAGTGGATGGATCCTACGAGCAGTACTTC. Amino acid sequence: CAWSDVLAGVDGSYEQYF.

This chain uses TRBV6-5 with TRBJ1-1, with 8 bases fitting TRBD1. The CDR3 consists of 17 residues. The V segment lost 2 bases and the J segment 0 bases; nucleotides outside the gene matches: 8. CDR1 is MNHEY, CDR2 SVGAGI, per germline. The CDR3 DNA sequence: TGTGCCAGCAGTTACGCAGGGGGCGAGGTTGTGAACACTGAAGCTTTCTTT. This gives the protein CASSYAGGEVVNTEAFF.

The V gene is TRBV15, the J gene TRBJ2-3; TRBD2 aligns across 11 bases. The CDR3 totals 16 residues. With V trimmed by 8 bases and J by 2 bases, 9 bases remained unmatched. Germline V lookup: CDR1 LNHNV, CDR2 YYDKDF (reference sequence). This CDR3 is CATSAGLADYTDTQYF. Written as DNA, the CDR3 is TGTGCCACCTCGGCGGGACTAGCGGACTACACAGATACGCAGTATTTT.

The chain uses TRBV4-3 and TRBJ1-1, with 7 bases that match TRBD1. The CDR3 covers 17 residues. Per germline, CDR1 LGHNA and CDR2 YSLEER. V trimming: 5 bases; J trimming: 4 bases; junction bases outside the gene matches: 16. The CDR3 reads CASSGGGRTGVGTEAFF. The CDR3 DNA reads TGCGCCAGCAGCGGGGGGGGTCGAACAGGGGTGGGCACTGAAGCTTTCTTT.

This rearrangement joins TRBV3-1 to TRBJ1-1, with no clear D. Trimming took 1 base from V and 6 from J, leaving 12 bases between them. This CDR3 contains 14 residues. Germline CDR1 and CDR2: LGHDT and YNNKEL (reference sequence). The CDR3 here is CASSQVAGRAEAFF. CDR3 nucleotide sequence: TGTGCCAGCAGCCAAGTTGCGGGAAGGGCTGAAGCTTTCTTT.

The chain combines TRBV5-4 with TRBJ2-1, with D tentatively TRBD2 (6 bases). The CDR3 has 16 amino acids. V gave up 5 bases and J gave up 6 bases, with 21 bases separating them. Germline V CDR1 and CDR2: SGHNT, YYREEE (reference sequence). CDR3 in DNA: TGTGCCAGCAGTTTAGCTGGTGGGGGGAGTAGCAATGAGCAGTTCTTC. This codes for CASSLAGGGSSNEQFF.

V gene TRBV7-2 combines with J gene TRBJ2-1, with 8 bases aligning to TRBD1. Germline CDR1 and CDR2: SGHTA and FQGNSA. The V gene end was trimmed by 5 bases and the J gene end by 5 bases; junction bases not matched to a gene: 11. The CDR3 spans 16 residues. The CDR3 is CASSPGWGQVDNEQFF. For the CDR3, the DNA is TGTGCCAGCAGCCCTGGATGGGGACAGGTCGACAATGAGCAGTTCTTC.

V gene TRBV12-3 or TRBV12-4 combines with J gene TRBJ2-7; D remains unclear. The CDR3 is 13 residues long. Trimming stripped 3 bases from V and 3 bases from J, with 9 bases between. The CDR3 sequence is CASSLRASYEQYF. The CDR3 bases are TGTGCCAGCAGTTTGAGAGCAAGCTACGAGCAGTACTTC.

This sequence joins TRBV6-2 or TRBV6-3 and TRBJ2-2; the D gene could be TRBD1 or TRBD2 (5 bases each). Trimming pared 6 bases from V and 9 bases from J, leaving 17 bases between. Looked up from germline, CDR1 is MNHEY and CDR2 is SVGEGT. This CDR3 is built from 14 residues. The CDR3 sequence is CASSRDGLSRELFF. The DNA of the CDR3 is TGTGCCAGCAGCCGGGACGGGCTTTCGAGGGAGCTGTTTTTT.

The chain combines TRBV5-4 with TRBJ1-2; D is perhaps TRBD1 (5 bases). CDR3 length equals 14 residues. The V end was cut by 0 bases, the J end by 4 bases, with 10 bases between. Per germline, CDR1 SGHNT and CDR2 YYREEE (reference sequence). CDR3 in DNA: TGTGCCAGCAGCTTGGTAGGGGCAGTCTATGGCTACACCTTC. Its translation is CASSLVGAVYGYTF. Filled out from reference TRBV5-4 and TRBJ1-2, the complete variable domain reads ETGVTQSPTHLIKTRGQQVTLRCSSQSGHNTVSWYQQALGQGPQFIFQYYREEENGRGNFPPRFSGLQFPNYSSELNVNALELDDSALYLCASSLVGAVYGYTFGSGTRLTVV.

The chain recombines TRBV30 with TRBJ2-5, with TRBD1 matching 7 bases. CDR1 is GTSNPN, CDR2 SVGIG, per germline (reference sequence). The J segment lost 4 bases and the V segment lost 5 bases, leaving 10 bases of the junction unmatched. The CDR3 contains 14 residues. For the CDR3, the DNA is TGTGCCTGGTCCCGGGACAGAAAGCTAGAGACCCAGTACTTC. It yields the protein CAWSRDRKLETQYF. Full variable domain (remainder filled in from reference TRBV30 and TRBJ2-5): SQTIHQWPATLVQPVGSPLSLECTVEGTSNPNLYWYRQAAGRGLQLLFYSVGIGQISSEVPQNLSASRPQDRQFILSSKKLLLSDSGFYLCAWSRDRKLETQYFGPGTRLLVL.

This clonotype was observed a single time. The J gene is TRBJ2-2, the V gene TRBV9; no definite D call. V shed 2 bases and J shed 0 bases, with 5 bases lying between them. The CDR3 loop spans 14 amino acids. Germline loops: CDR1 SGDLS, CDR2 YYNGEE. The CDR3 DNA reads as TGTGCCAGCAGCGTCACCACGAACACCGGGGAGCTGTTTTTT. Translating it yields CASSVTTNTGELFF.

This clonotype was recorded once. The J gene is TRBJ1-1, the V gene TRBV7-2, with 8 bases lining up with TRBD1. The CDR3 totals 16 residues. J gave up 4 bases and V 5 bases, and 12 bases lay outside the gene matches. The germline gives CDR1 SGHTA, CDR2 FQGNSA. The CDR3 DNA follows: TGTGCCAGCAGCCGAACCGGGACAGGCGGTTTCACTGAAGCTTTCTTT. The encoded protein is CASSRTGTGGFTEAFF. Using reference TRBV7-2 and TRBJ1-1 for the parts outside the CDR3, the full variable domain is GAGVSQSPSNKVTEKGKDVELRCDPISGHTALYWYRQSLGQGLEFLIYFQGNSAPDKSGLPSDRFSAERTGGSVSTLTIQRTQQEDSAVYLCASSRTGTGGFTEAFFGQGTRLTVV.

V gene TRBV5-6 combines with J gene TRBJ1-4, with a possible D match to TRBD1 (5 bases). V dropped 6 bases and J dropped 8 bases, with 20 bases sitting between them. CDR3 size: 15 residues. The V gene's germline CDR1 is SGHDT and CDR2 YYEEEE. CDR3 DNA sequence: TGTGCCAGCACCGGAAGGGGAGGGAATGGCGAAAAACTGTTTTTT. Translated: CASTGRGGNGEKLFF.

The rearrangement joins TRBV6-1 to TRBJ2-1, with D perhaps TRBD2 (5 bases). Germline V gene data show CDR1 as MNHNS and CDR2 as SASEGT. Trimming pared 10 bases from V and 5 bases from J, leaving 15 bases between. The CDR3 extends over 13 amino acids. CDR3 bases: TGTGCCATTGAGGGCGCGAATGACAATGAGCAGTTCTTC. Translated: CAIEGANDNEQFF.

This chain links TRBV21-1 with TRBJ2-1; the tabulated D call, TRBD2, remains unverified against the DNA. TRBV21-1 is deemed a pseudogene. The CDR3 loop spans 15 amino acids. This CDR3 reads CASSRTSGGYNEQFF. DNA of the CDR3: TGTGCCAGCAGCAGGACTAGCGGGGGATACAATGAGCAGTTCTTC.

As for this clonotype: Its ends do not fully match the called genes, so a read error is possible. V is TRBV20-1 and J is TRBJ2-1; the D is unclear. CDR1 and CDR2 from the germline V gene are DFQATT and SNEGSKA (reference sequence). The CDR3 has 12 residues. The CDR3 DNA is TGCGGTGCTAATCCCGGTTACAATGAGCAGTTCTTC. It encodes CGANPGYNEQFF.

V gene TRBV10-3 combines with J gene TRBJ2-3; 10 bases agree with TRBD2. Germline V gene sequence: CDR1 ENHRY, CDR2 SYGVKD. V was pared by 1 base and J by 2 bases, with 6 bases of the junction left unmatched. This CDR3 spans 17 amino acids. CDR3 in DNA: TGTGCCATCAGTGAGTTGGGACTAGCGACCTTCACAGATACGCAGTATTTT. Translating gives CAISELGLATFTDTQYF.

The rearrangement links TRBV9 to TRBJ2-3; D unclear. CDR1 and CDR2 (germline): SGDLS, YYNGEE. Trimming stripped 3 bases from V and 4 bases from J, with 12 bases between. CDR3 length equals 14 residues. This chain's CDR3 is CASSDRTGADTQYF. Written as DNA, the CDR3 is TGTGCCAGCAGCGATAGGACGGGCGCAGATACGCAGTATTTT. Supplemented by reference TRBV9 and TRBJ2-3, the full variable domain reads DSGVTQTPKHLITATGQRVTLRCSPRSGDLSVYWYQQSLDQGLQFLIQYYNGEERAKGNILERFSAQQFPDLHSELNLSSLELGDSALYFCASSDRTGADTQYFGPGTRLTVL.

The genes are TRBV18 and TRBJ1-1; a possible D gene is TRBD1 (5 bases). The CDR3 is 14 amino acids. Per germline, CDR1 KGHSH and CDR2 LQKENI. V was clipped by 3 bases and J by 4 bases, with 12 bases between them. The chain's CDR3 is CASSPDPGGTEAFF. The CDR3, as DNA: TGTGCCAGCTCACCTGACCCCGGGGGCACTGAAGCTTTCTTT.

The chain uses TRBV7-3 and TRBJ2-3, with 11 bases identical to TRBD2. The length of the CDR3 is 20 residues. J was trimmed by 4 bases and V by 0 bases; bases with no gene match: 15. Germline loops: CDR1 SGHTA, CDR2 FQGTGA. The CDR3 DNA reads as TGTGCCAGCAGCTTAACCCCTTGGGTTAGCGGGAGGGCCGGCCCAGATACGCAGTATTTT. Its translation is CASSLTPWVSGRAGPDTQYF.

The chain has TRBV12-3 or TRBV12-4 and TRBJ2-7; 12 nucleotides line up with TRBD1. The CDR3 runs to 16 residues. After removal of 5 bases from V and 5 bases from J, the junction contained 10 bases not matched to a gene. CDR3 amino acids: CASSPPVGQGANEQYF. The CDR3 DNA follows: TGTGCCAGCAGTCCTCCTGTGGGACAGGGGGCGAACGAGCAGTACTTC.

The DNA of the CDR3 is TGTGCCAGCAGCTTAAGCGGGGCGATCGGGGAGCTGTTTTTT. Translating gives CASSLSGAIGELFF. The chain links TRBV7-3 to TRBJ2-2, with D possibly being TRBD2 (6 bases). In germline, CDR1 is SGHTA, CDR2 FQGTGA. The V gene lost 1 base and the J gene lost 7 bases, with 10 bases spanning the gap. This CDR3 has 14 residues.

The chain combines TRBV7-9 with TRBJ2-1, with TRBD1 matching 9 bases. The germline gives CDR1 SEHNR, CDR2 FQNEAQ (reference sequence). After removal of 1 base from V and 7 bases from J, the junction contained 5 bases not matched to a gene. The CDR3 runs 15 residues. The CDR3 here is CASSLVQQGANEQFF. For the CDR3, the DNA is TGTGCCAGCAGCTTAGTGCAACAGGGGGCAAATGAGCAGTTCTTC.

V usage is TRBV25-1 and J usage is TRBJ1-2; D may be TRBD1 (5 bases). The V and J ends lost 6 bases and 6 bases respectively, with 14 bases between them. Germline CDR1 MGHDK, CDR2 SYGVNS. CDR3 length: 13 residues. Here the CDR3 DNA reads TGTGCCAGCAGCCCGGCCAGGGACGATGGCTACACCTTC. The encoded protein is CASSPARDDGYTF.